This T cell receptor beta chain derives from a study of regulatory T cells in long-lasting Graves disease. Investigators prepared the TCR beta libraries by applying iRepertoire HTBI primers and Arm-PCR of CDR3 regions. TCRdb re-called the multiplex PCR reads through MiXCR, storing one row per CDR3 protein. The table records 400,000 to 600,000 distinct CDR3 sequences, 20% to 25% of them present only once. Time point indicated: persistent/refractory GD, antithyroid drugs over 5 years with positive TRAb. PBMC-derived RNA was used for the TCR library. A word on this clonotype: Its cognate antigen is unknown.

Overall study results and limits: When disease was persistent, TRBV28, TRBJ1-2 and TRBJ2-5 were the favored segments.

CDR3 length: 11 amino acids. Deletions cut 6 bases from V and 4 bases from J, with 4 bases between. Germline CDR1 is MGHDK and CDR2 is SYGVNS. The TCR was taken from a female donor with Graves disease. The chain links TRBV25-1 to TRBJ1-5, with no clear D. The sample here was peripheral blood mononuclear cells (PBMCs), taken when the disease was refractory, from a patient treated with antithyroid drugs. For the CDR3, the DNA is TGTGCCAGCAGAAAAAATCAGCCCCAGCATTTT. It translates to CASRKNQPQHF.